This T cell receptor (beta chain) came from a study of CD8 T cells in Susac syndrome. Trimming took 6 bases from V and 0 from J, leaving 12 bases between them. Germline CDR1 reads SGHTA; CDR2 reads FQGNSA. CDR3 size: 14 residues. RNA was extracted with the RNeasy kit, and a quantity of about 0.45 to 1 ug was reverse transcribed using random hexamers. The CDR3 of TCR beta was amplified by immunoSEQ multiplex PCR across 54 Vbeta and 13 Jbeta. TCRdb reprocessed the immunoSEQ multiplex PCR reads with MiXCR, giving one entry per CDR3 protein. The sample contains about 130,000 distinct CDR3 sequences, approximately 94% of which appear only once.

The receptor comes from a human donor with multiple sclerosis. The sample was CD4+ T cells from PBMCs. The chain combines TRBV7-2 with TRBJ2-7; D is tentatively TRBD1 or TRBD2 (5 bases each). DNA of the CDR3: TGTGCCAGCAGTCGGGACCTTTTCTCCTACGAGCAGTACTTC. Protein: CASSRDLFSYEQYF. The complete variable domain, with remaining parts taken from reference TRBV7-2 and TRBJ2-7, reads GAGVSQSPSNKVTEKGKDVELRCDPISGHTALYWYRQSLGQGLEFLIYFQGNSAPDKSGLPSDRFSAERTGGSVSTLTIQRTQQEDSAVYLCASSRDLFSYEQYFGPGTRLTVT.